This is a list of T cell receptor beta chains from one sample in a study of Tregs in tolerant kidney transplant recipients. Libraries were prepared by immunoSEQ multiplex PCR; TCRdb keeps only in-frame clonotypes and omits some of them. Of approximately 100,000 clones listed, 80% to 95% are singletons. The sample consisted of CD4+ T cells from blood, taken before the transplant. The receptors were sampled from a human donor who received a combined kidney and bone marrow transplant. CDR3s include the opening cysteine and the closing phenylalanine or tryptophan. The order of the fields is D gene, clone size, CDR3 length, J gene, V gene, CDR3 protein, CDR3 DNA. The D gene is left open where the match is weak. Rows give clone size only sometimes, using once, few, many, or a class for an expanded clone.

. once 16 TRBJ1-3 TRBV6-6 CASTQTRARAGNTIYF TGTGCCAGCACACAAACGCGGGCTAGGGCGGGAAACACCATATATTTT
TRBD1 once 15 TRBJ2-7 TRBV15 CATSRGGTGTYEQYF TGTGCCACCAGCAGGGGGGGGACAGGGACCTACGAGCAGTACTTC
TRBD2 . 16 TRBJ2-5 TRBV5-4 CASSLGGAGGQETQYF TGTGCCAGCAGCTTGGGTGGAGCGGGGGGCCAAGAGACCCAGTACTTC
TRBD1 . 18 TRBJ2-7 TRBV7-2 CASSLALGMGTAFYEQYF TGTGCCAGCAGCTTAGCCCTAGGAATGGGGACAGCCTTCTACGAGCAGTACTTC
. . 14 TRBJ2-7 TRBV5-1 CASSLDLSKDEQYF TGCGCCAGCTCCCTGGACTTATCAAAGGACGAGCAGTACTTC
TRBD2 . 18 TRBJ2-3 TRBV5-8 CASSLNPTSGASTDTQYF TGTGCCAGCAGCCTAAATCCTACTAGCGGGGCTAGCACAGATACGCAGTATTTT
TRBD1 once 14 TRBJ1-6 TRBV6-5 CASSSTGGNSPLHF TGTGCCAGCAGTTCAACAGGGGGTAATTCACCCCTCCACTTT
. . 15 TRBJ1-5 TRBV7-9 CASSLGEVSNQPQHF TGTGCCAGCAGCTTGGGGGAGGTAAGCAATCAGCCCCAGCATTTT
. . 14 TRBJ2-7 TRBV9 CASSVAGVPLEQYF TGTGCCAGCAGCGTAGCGGGAGTCCCGCTCGAGCAGTACTTC
. once 14 TRBJ2-5 TRBV7-2 CASRTARPQETQYF TGTGCCAGCAGGACAGCCCGGCCTCAAGAGACCCAGTACTTC
. . 14 TRBJ1-1 TRBV19 CASSIVGSARVAFF TGTGCCAGTAGTATAGTCGGGTCGGCGAGGGTAGCTTTCTTT
. once 14 TRBJ2-5 TRBV5-4 CASSLALREETQYF TGTGCCAGCAGCTTGGCATTGAGGGAGGAGACCCAGTACTTC
. . 15 TRBJ2-3 TRBV7-2 CASSLEGGSTDTQYF TGTGCCAGCAGCTTAGAAGGGGGTAGCACAGATACGCAGTATTTT
. . 13 TRBJ2-3 TRBV7-3 CASSLSTTDTQYF TGTGCCAGCAGCCTGTCTACCACAGATACGCAGTATTTT
TRBD1 . 15 TRBJ1-4 TRBV5-1 CASSTGGTGEEKLFF TGCGCCAGCAGCACGGGAGGGACAGGGGAGGAAAAACTGTTTTTT
TRBD1 . 17 TRBJ2-1 TRBV18 CASSPRPGQGALSEQFF TGTGCCAGCTCACCACGACCGGGACAGGGGGCGCTTAGTGAGCAGTTCTTC
. . 15 TRBJ1-6 TRBV5-4 CASSLDGPRGSPLHF TGTGCCAGCAGCTTGGACGGCCCACGGGGTTCACCCCTCCACTTT
. . 12 TRBJ2-7 TRBV10-1 CASSSLPGEQYF TGCGCCAGCAGTTCCTTACCGGGTGAGCAGTACTTC
TRBD1 . 15 TRBJ1-2 TRBV5-1 CASSVDRVPNYGYTF TGCGCCAGCAGCGTAGACAGGGTGCCTAACTATGGCTACACCTTC
. . 14 TRBJ2-1 TRBV5-1 CASSLSRPAGEQFF TGCGCCAGCAGCTTATCTCGTCCGGCGGGTGAGCAGTTCTTC
TRBD1 . 15 TRBJ2-3 TRBV7-2 CASSLDRGLWDTQYF TGTGCCAGCAGCTTAGACAGGGGGCTTTGGGATACGCAGTATTTT
TRBD1 . 15 TRBJ1-4 TRBV7-9 CASSLTTGVNEKLFF TGTGCCAGCAGCTTAACGACAGGGGTAAATGAAAAACTGTTTTTT
TRBD2 . 16 TRBJ2-7 TRBV5-4 CASSGGTSGSLYEQYF TGTGCCAGCAGCGGGGGGACTAGCGGGAGTCTATACGAGCAGTACTTC
TRBD1 . 15 TRBJ1-3 TRBV5-4 CASSLEQGALNTIYF TGTGCCAGCAGCTTGGAACAGGGGGCGCTGAACACCATATATTTT
. . 15 TRBJ2-7 TRBV5-1 CASSLGGGSSYEQYF TGCGCCAGCAGCTTGGGAGGCGGTTCCTCCTACGAGCAGTACTTC
. . 16 TRBJ2-5 TRBV7-3 CASSLRVASGKETQYF TGTGCCAGCAGCTTAAGGGTAGCGAGTGGTAAAGAGACCCAGTACTTC
. . 14 TRBJ1-6 TRBV30 CAWTRLRGDSPLHF TGTGCCTGGACAAGACTCAGAGGTGATTCACCCCTCCACTTT
. . 14 TRBJ1-5 TRBV6-5 CASSPTGSYQPQHF TGTGCCAGCAGCCCAACCGGGAGTTATCAGCCCCAGCATTTT
TRBD1 . 15 TRBJ2-1 TRBV4-2 CASSNRDRGFNEQFF TGTGCCAGCAGCAACCGGGACAGGGGTTTTAATGAGCAGTTCTTC
. . 16 TRBJ2-7 TRBV5-1 CASSLGDTWSSYEQYF TGCGCCAGCAGCTTGGGGGACACTTGGAGCTCCTACGAGCAGTACTTC